Each of the 24 T cell receptor beta chains below was sequenced from the same sample in a study of T cell responses to AZD1222 COVID-19 vaccine. Using immunoSEQ multiplex PCR, the repertoire was profiled, and TCRdb retains in-frame clones only, with some absent. The repertoire consists of 150,000 to 200,000 clones, with 75% to 95% occurring once and the leading ten covering around 2.9%. Here the sequenced sample was peripheral blood, taken on day 0 of AZD1222 vaccination. The receptors stem from an adult in good health.

This chain uses TRBV4-1 with TRBJ1-5; 7 bases agree with TRBD1. V was clipped by 2 bases and J by 3 bases; unmatched bases: 1. Germline values: CDR1 MGHRA, CDR2 YSYEKL. The CDR3 loop spans 14 amino acids. The CDR3: CASSQTGDNQPQHF. In DNA form, the CDR3 reads TGCGCCAGCAGCCAAACAGGGGACAATCAGCCCCAGCATTTT.

The chain recombines TRBV29-1 with TRBJ2-2; D gene uncertain. The CDR3 contains 11 residues. Trimming pared 7 bases from V and 2 bases from J, leaving 5 bases between. Germline assignment: CDR1 SQVTM and CDR2 ANQGSEA. This CDR3 is CSAVNTGELFF. CDR3 DNA sequence: TGCAGCGCGGTTAACACCGGGGAGCTGTTTTTT.

The chain combines TRBV24-1 with TRBJ2-3, with a weak D call TRBD2 (6 bases). Trimming removed 4 bases at V and 0 bases at J, with 10 bases between. The CDR3 has 15 residues. In germline, CDR1 is KGHDR, CDR2 SFDVKD. The CDR3 is CATSESSASTDTQYF. The CDR3 DNA follows: TGTGCCACCAGTGAATCTAGCGCCAGCACAGATACGCAGTATTTT.

The CDR3 loop reads CASSLDITNTEAFF. Written as DNA, the CDR3 is TGTGCCAGCAGCCTAGACATAACGAACACTGAAGCTTTCTTT. The chain combines TRBV7-9 with TRBJ1-1; D ambiguous. CDR3 length: 14 amino acids. The V and J ends lost 5 bases and 1 base respectively, with 11 bases between them. The germline CDR1 and CDR2 sequences are SEHNR and FQNEAQ (reference sequence). The whole variable domain, remainder taken from reference TRBV7-9 and TRBJ1-1, is DTGVSQNPRHKITKRGQNVTFRCDPISEHNRLYWYRQTLGQGPEFLTYFQNEAQLEKSRLLSDRFSAERPKGSFSTLEIQRTEQGDSAMYLCASSLDITNTEAFFGQGTRLTVV.

The chain employs TRBV5-6 and TRBJ1-2; the D is unclear. Germline CDR1 is SGHDT and CDR2 is YYEEEE. The germline V and J ends were trimmed by 6 bases and 8 bases, with 26 bases remaining between them. There are 16 residues in the CDR3. The CDR3 DNA is TGTGCCAGCACCCGAGGGCAGGTCAGCTTGGGTTACGGCTACACCTTC. As protein: CASTRGQVSLGYGYTF.

This sequence joins TRBV5-1 and TRBJ2-3; D possibly corresponds to TRBD2 (6 bases). The CDR3 spans 14 residues. V was clipped by 6 bases and J by 2 bases, with 13 bases between them. From germline, CDR1 is SGHRS and CDR2 YFSETQ. The CDR3 sequence is CASKRAGTTDTQYF. DNA for the CDR3: TGCGCCAGCAAAAGGGCGGGGACCACAGATACGCAGTATTTT.

The chain's CDR3 is CASSQEGSSFTDTQYF. In DNA form, the CDR3 reads TGCGCCAGCAGCCAAGAGGGCTCTTCCTTCACAGATACGCAGTATTTT. This chain connects TRBV4-1 to TRBJ2-3; the D is unclear. The CDR3 length is 16 residues. Germline V CDR1 and CDR2: MGHRA, YSYEKL. Trimming cost V 0 bases and J 2 bases, with 12 bases left between them.

V gene TRBV9 combines with J gene TRBJ1-4; 8 bases line up with TRBD1. The CDR3 contains 15 residues. After removal of 4 bases from V and 7 bases from J, the junction contained 9 bases not matched to a gene. Germline CDR1 reads SGDLS; CDR2 reads YYNGEE. The CDR3 coding sequence is TGTGCCAGCAGCCTCCCCTCCGGGACAGGTGAAAAACTGTTTTTT. Encoded protein: CASSLPSGTGEKLFF.

The CDR3: CASSQRESSSYNSPLHF. The CDR3 region has the DNA TGTGCCAGCAGCCAAAGGGAGTCGAGCTCCTATAATTCACCCCTCCACTTT. The rearrangement joins TRBV14 to TRBJ1-6; D remains ambiguous. The ends were cut back, 2 bases at V and 0 bases at J, with 11 bases in the middle. CDR1 and CDR2 (germline): SGHDN, FVKESK. This CDR3 comprises 17 residues.

The CDR3 loop is CASSVHEAFF. CDR3 nucleotide sequence: TGTGCCAGCAGCGTCCACGAAGCTTTCTTT. The V gene is TRBV9, the J gene TRBJ1-1; D gene unclear. V dropped 2 bases and J dropped 8 bases, with 4 bases sitting between them. The V gene's germline CDR1 is SGDLS and CDR2 YYNGEE. The CDR3 runs 10 residues.

The V and J genes are TRBV9 and TRBJ2-1; D tentatively fits TRBD1 or TRBD2 (8 bases each). V lost 0 bases, J lost 7 bases, and 17 bases lay in between. The length of the CDR3 is 16 residues. Looked up from germline, CDR1 is SGDLS and CDR2 is YYNGEE. The CDR3 bases are TGTGCCAGCAGCGTAGGGGGAGCGGGGGACAGGAATGAGCAGTTCTTC. Its translation: CASSVGGAGDRNEQFF.

The V call is TRBV6-1, the J call TRBJ2-5; 8 bases are a match to TRBD2. Per germline, CDR1 MNHNS and CDR2 SASEGT. CDR3 size: 15 residues. The junction had 5 bases not matched to a gene; V was cut back by 2 bases and J by 3 bases. The CDR3 here is CASSERSSGEETQYF. The DNA of the CDR3 is TGTGCCAGCAGTGAAAGGAGTAGCGGGGAAGAGACCCAGTACTTC.

The CDR3 DNA reads TGCGCCAGCAGCTTGGGACTAGCGGGGAAAGAGACCCAGTACTTC. Its protein is CASSLGLAGKETQYF. J is TRBJ2-5 and V is TRBV5-1; 11 nucleotides agree with TRBD2. This CDR3 is built from 15 residues. V lost 0 bases, J lost 3 bases, and 1 base stayed unmatched. Germline V gene lookup returns CDR1 SGHRS and CDR2 YFSETQ.

The CDR3 DNA reads as TGCGCCAGCAGCTTGGGTCACTTGGAGCAGTTCTTC. Translating it yields CASSLGHLEQFF. This chain connects TRBV5-1 to TRBJ2-1, with D hard to call. Per the germline V gene, CDR1 is SGHRS and CDR2 is YFSETQ. CDR3 length equals 12 residues. The V gene lost 0 bases and the J gene lost 10 bases, with 8 bases spanning the gap.

V is TRBV20-1 and J is TRBJ2-5, with TRBD2 matching over 8 bases. Germline V gives CDR1 DFQATT, CDR2 SNEGSKA (reference sequence). This CDR3 comprises 13 residues. Unmatched junction bases numbered 1, after V lost 3 bases and J lost 1 base. The CDR3, as DNA: TGCAGTGCTAGTGCGGGGGGCCAAGAGACCCAGTACTTC. It translates to CSASAGGQETQYF.

V is TRBV5-1 and J is TRBJ2-7, with 8 bases lining up with TRBD2. Germline V gene lookup returns CDR1 SGHRS and CDR2 YFSETQ. V shed 0 bases, J shed 3 bases, and the junction held 5 bases outside the gene matches. The CDR3 spans 15 residues. The CDR3 DNA is TGCGCCAGCAGCTTGGATGCGGGGGGAATCTACGAGCAGTACTTC. Translating it yields CASSLDAGGIYEQYF.

This clone was detected once. The chain links TRBV7-8 to TRBJ1-2, with D possibly matching TRBD1 (6 bases). The CDR3 is 12 residues long. Trimming left V 0 bases short and J 11 bases short, with 10 bases between. Germline values: CDR1 SGHVS, CDR2 FQNEAQ. DNA for the CDR3: TGTGCCAGCAGCTTAGCTACAGGGAATTACACCTTC. Amino acids: CASSLATGNYTF. The full variable domain, its missing parts supplied by reference TRBV7-8 and TRBJ1-2, is GAGVSQSPRYKVAKRGQDVALRCDPISGHVSLFWYQQALGQGPEFLTYFQNEAQLDKSGLPSDRFFAERPEGSVSTLKIQRTQQEDSAVYLCASSLATGNYTFGSGTRLTVV.

J is TRBJ2-7 and V is TRBV5-6; the match to TRBD2 covers 11 bases. The V gene end was trimmed by 1 base and the J gene end by 0 bases; junction bases not matched to a gene: 6. Germline-derived CDR1 and CDR2 are SGHDT and YYEEEE. The CDR3 covers 17 residues. The CDR3 DNA follows: TGTGCCAGCAGCTTGTGGGCTAGCGGGGGGTACTCCTACGAGCAGTACTTC. This codes for CASSLWASGGYSYEQYF.

This clone occurred a few times. This sequence joins TRBV5-6 and TRBJ2-7; possibly TRBD1 for D (6 bases). V was cut by 4 bases and J by 0 bases, with 14 bases left in between. The CDR3 runs 15 residues. CDR1 and CDR2 (germline): SGHDT, YYEEEE. The CDR3 spells CASSGNDRSSYEQYF. The CDR3 coding sequence is TGTGCCAGCAGCGGGAACGACAGGTCCTCCTACGAGCAGTACTTC.

This chain connects TRBV7-9 to TRBJ1-4; no clear D gene. CDR3 length: 18 amino acids. With 5 bases removed from V and 2 bases from J, the gap between germline ends came to 21 bases. Germline CDR1 is SEHNR and CDR2 is FQNEAQ (reference sequence). The CDR3 sequence: CASSTNPGLLATNEKLFF. The CDR3 DNA reads as TGTGCCAGCAGCACTAATCCCGGGCTCCTTGCGACTAATGAAAAACTGTTTTTT.

The chain has TRBV14 and TRBJ2-5; TRBD2 agrees at 10 bases. This CDR3 region has 15 residues. Trimming took 6 bases from V and 5 from J; bases not matched to a gene: 9. Germline CDR1 and CDR2: SGHDN and FVKESK. CDR3 sequence: CASSRTGTSVETQYF. The CDR3 region has the DNA TGTGCCAGCAGTCGGACCGGGACTAGCGTCGAGACCCAGTACTTC.

The CDR3 sequence: CAWSSSSSYEQYF. In DNA, the CDR3 is TGTGCCTGGAGTAGCTCAAGCTCCTACGAGCAGTACTTC. The chain joins TRBV30 to TRBJ2-7, with no clear D. CDR3 length equals 13 residues. V was trimmed by 2 bases and J by 0 bases, leaving 8 bases between them. CDR1 is GTSNPN and CDR2 is SVGIG in the germline V gene (reference sequence).

This chain joins TRBV20-1 and TRBJ2-7; D remains ambiguous. V was shortened by 7 bases and J by 3 bases, with 10 bases between the two germline ends. This CDR3 contains 11 residues. CDR1 is DFQATT, CDR2 SNEGSKA, per germline (reference sequence). The CDR3 loop is CSVPDGYEQYF. The DNA for the CDR3 is TGCAGTGTCCCGGACGGCTACGAGCAGTACTTC.

This chain joins TRBV7-2 and TRBJ2-7; weak D call: TRBD1 (6 bases). In germline, CDR1 is SGHTA, CDR2 FQGNSA. Trimming shortened V by 1 base and J by 4 bases, and 20 bases separated the two germline ends. This CDR3 is 17 amino acids long. This chain's CDR3 is CASSLGATGEGFYEQYF. The CDR3 DNA follows: TGTGCCAGCAGCTTAGGCGCGACAGGCGAGGGGTTTTACGAGCAGTACTTC.